This TCR beta chain originates from a study of cytomegalovirus exposure and HLA in healthy donors (dated by TCRdb to about 2017). Study-level background: According to a later analysis, the roughly 120 validation repertoires were produced on the same platform as the roughly 700 repertoires of the first cohort. Besides the first cohort of 500 to 700 subjects, a separate validation cohort made up of roughly 130 different subjects was used. High-throughput TCR immunosequencing, statistical association of individual TCRs with disease status, and machine learning were combined to predict cytomegalovirus infection status. The study was designed to test whether signatures of past pathogen exposure could be identified by cataloging public T cell receptors.

Concerning this clone itself: What antigen it recognizes has not been identified. The sample holds no much larger clone one base away, and base qualities are not on file.

General study outcomes and caveats: A later analysis found that TCRs clustered in the first cohort also tended to co-occur in the 120 validation repertoires, with more than 90% of cluster scores above 0. The study listed 164 TCR beta chains as associated with cytomegalovirus. A few of the identified cytomegalovirus-associated TCR beta chains were confirmed in vitro to be specific for cytomegalovirus antigens. Across donors, most TCR sequences were observed very rarely, whereas some public TCRs were present in many individuals. The authors suggested that the approach could potentially be generalized to other disease states and immunological phenotypes. A later analysis had no HLA typing for the validation cohort, so co-occurrence there was scored across all 130 or so repertoires. In both the original and validation cohorts, the classifier was reported to diagnose cytomegalovirus status with high specificity and sensitivity.

Library creation used the immunoSEQ multiplex PCR assay. The source study handled its data this way. A statistical classification framework was built for diagnosing cytomegalovirus status from the catalog of TCR beta chain sequences. The clones in this table, taken by TCRdb from immuneACCESS, are in-frame only. Not every clone is retained; where verified, under half of the shortfall comes from an unresolved V gene, and the cause of the rest is unknown. That table is the source of V, J and clone size, and D and trimming were worked out from the DNA. In all, the sample holds around 55,000 clones, and around 90% of those were seen once. The ten largest clones add up to approximately 3% of the sample. The CDR3 runs 14 residues from the cysteine to the phenylalanine. The CDR3 DNA has 42 bases and is translated from base 1. V and J are truncated by 5 bases and 2 bases respectively, leaving an intervening sequence of 7 bases. From a lookup of the germline V gene, CDR1 and CDR2 are KGHSH and LQKENI.

The donors belonged to the validation cohort of about 120 subjects, which was separate from the approximately 610-subject first cohort. Sequenced: PBMCs. This clonotype was sampled from a man aged 18 to 30 in good health and CMV-seronegative. The V gene is TRBV18 and the J gene is TRBJ2-6, with an unclear D gene assignment. The CDR3 protein: CASSSTAGANVLTF. In nucleotide form, the sequence is TGTGCCAGCTCATCTACAGCTGGGGCCAACGTCCTGACTTTC.